This T cell receptor (beta chain) derives from a study of blood T cell repertoires in COVID-19. Study as a whole: The samples span acute and convalescent COVID-19 from the United States, Italy and Spain. The cDNA or gDNA used as material had been derived from T cells, B-cell-depleted T cells, or PBMCs.

This CDR3 spans 17 amino acids. Germline V gene sequence: CDR1 MGHRA, CDR2 YSYEKL. V lost 2 bases, J lost 4 bases, and 10 bases stayed unmatched. Libraries were prepared by immunoSEQ multiplex PCR; TCRdb keeps only in-frame clonotypes and omits some of them. This sample has 140,000 to 150,000 clones, with around 89% found just once. The receptor was isolated from a woman between 25 and 40 years old with acute COVID-19. The V and J genes are TRBV4-1 and TRBJ2-1; TRBD1 matches 8 bases. Sequenced material: PBMCs or T cells enriched from blood (not recorded which). Written as DNA, the CDR3 is TGCGCCAGCAGCCAAAGGGACAGGCCTTACTCATACAATGAGCAGTTCTTC. This translates into CASSQRDRPYSYNEQFF.